This T cell receptor (beta chain) originates from a study of graft-versus-host responses after intestinal transplantation. CDR1 is MNHNS and CDR2 is SASEGT in the germline V gene. CDR3 length equals 16 residues. The V segment lost 1 base and the J segment 4 bases; nucleotides outside the gene matches: 6. Sorted cells were CFSE-low CD3+CD4+ or CD3+CD8+ proliferating responders. TCRdb's copy holds only in-frame clones and misses some; the assay was immunoSEQ multiplex PCR. The sample has around 21,000 clones, 55% to 60% seen once; the top ten hold approximately 1%. This receptor was obtained from a human patient who received an intestinal transplant. The sequenced sample was alloreactive CD4+ T cells from a mixed lymphocyte reaction culture, obtained before intestinal transplant. The subset denotes: CFSE-low proliferating T cells sorted from roughly six-day pre-transplant mixed lymphocyte reaction (GvH or HvG direction). V gene TRBV6-1 combines with J gene TRBJ1-5; 8 positions match TRBD1. The CDR3 here is CASSEGQGAANQPQHF. As DNA, the CDR3 is TGTGCCAGCAGTGAAGGGCAGGGGGCCGCAAATCAGCCCCAGCATTTT.